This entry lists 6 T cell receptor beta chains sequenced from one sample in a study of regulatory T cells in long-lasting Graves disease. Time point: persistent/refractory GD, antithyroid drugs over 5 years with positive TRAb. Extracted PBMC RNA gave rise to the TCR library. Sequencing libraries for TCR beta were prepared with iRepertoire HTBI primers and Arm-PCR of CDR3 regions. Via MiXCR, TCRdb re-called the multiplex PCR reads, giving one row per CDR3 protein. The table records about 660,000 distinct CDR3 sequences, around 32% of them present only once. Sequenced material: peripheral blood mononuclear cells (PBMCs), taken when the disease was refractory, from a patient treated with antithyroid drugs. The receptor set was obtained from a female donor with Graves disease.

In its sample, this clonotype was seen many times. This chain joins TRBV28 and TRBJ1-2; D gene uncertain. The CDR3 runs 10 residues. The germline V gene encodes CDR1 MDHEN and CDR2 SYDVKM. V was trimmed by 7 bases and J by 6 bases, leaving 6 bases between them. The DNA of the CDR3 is TGTGCCAGCAAGAGTCATGGCTACACCTTC. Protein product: CASKSHGYTF.

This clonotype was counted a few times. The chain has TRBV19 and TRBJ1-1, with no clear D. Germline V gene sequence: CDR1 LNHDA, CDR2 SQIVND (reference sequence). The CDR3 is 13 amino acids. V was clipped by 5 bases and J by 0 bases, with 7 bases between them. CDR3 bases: TGTGCCAGTAGTCCGAAACTGAACACTGAAGCTTTCTTT. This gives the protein CASSPKLNTEAFF.

The CDR3 sequence: CASTRAGENYEQYF. The CDR3 coding sequence is TGTGCCAGCACCAGGGCGGGAGAGAACTACGAGCAGTACTTC. The V gene is TRBV3-1, the J gene TRBJ2-7; 7 bases line up with TRBD2. The CDR3 runs 14 residues. J was trimmed by 3 bases and V by 7 bases; bases with no gene match: 9. Germline V gene sequence: CDR1 LGHDT, CDR2 YNNKEL (reference sequence).

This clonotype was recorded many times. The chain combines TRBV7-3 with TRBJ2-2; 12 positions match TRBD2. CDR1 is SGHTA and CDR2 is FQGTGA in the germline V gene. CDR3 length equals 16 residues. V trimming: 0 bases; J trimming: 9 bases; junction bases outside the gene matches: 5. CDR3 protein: CASSLTSGLAGRELFF. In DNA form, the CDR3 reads TGTGCCAGCAGCTTAACTTCTGGACTAGCGGGAAGGGAGCTGTTTTTT.

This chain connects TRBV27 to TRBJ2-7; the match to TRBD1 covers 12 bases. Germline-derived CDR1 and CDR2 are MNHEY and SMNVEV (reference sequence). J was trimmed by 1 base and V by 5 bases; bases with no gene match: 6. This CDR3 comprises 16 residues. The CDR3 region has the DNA TGTGCCAGCAGTCGGGGGACAGGGGGCTTTTCCTACGAGCAGTACTTC. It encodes CASSRGTGGFSYEQYF.

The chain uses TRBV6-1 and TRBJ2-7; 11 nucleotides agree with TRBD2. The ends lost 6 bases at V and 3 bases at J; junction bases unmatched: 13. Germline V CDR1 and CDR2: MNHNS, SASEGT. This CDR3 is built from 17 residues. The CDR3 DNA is TGTGCCAGCAGCGAAAAAAGAGGAGGACTAGCGGGCTACGAGCAGTACTTC. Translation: CASSEKRGGLAGYEQYF.